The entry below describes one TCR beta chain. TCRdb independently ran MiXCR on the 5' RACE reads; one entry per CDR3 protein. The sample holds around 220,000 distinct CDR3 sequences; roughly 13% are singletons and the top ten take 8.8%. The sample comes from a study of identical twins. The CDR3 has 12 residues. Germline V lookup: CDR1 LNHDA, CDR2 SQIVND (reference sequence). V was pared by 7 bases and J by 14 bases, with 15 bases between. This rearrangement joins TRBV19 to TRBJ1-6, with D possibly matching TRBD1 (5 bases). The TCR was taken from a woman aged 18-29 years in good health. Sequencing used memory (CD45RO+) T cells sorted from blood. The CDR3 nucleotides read TGTGCCAGTATCACCAGGGTCCAAACCCTCCACTTT. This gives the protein CASITRVQTLHF.